This TCR beta chain comes out of a study of T cells after yellow fever vaccination (dated by TCRdb to 2018 to 2020). Context from the whole study: Libraries from fractions with low cell numbers were prepared with the SMART-Seq v4 Ultra Low Input RNA kit. Blood was drawn at multiple timepoints before and after primary and secondary immunization, with bulk PBMC replicates and cell subsets isolated. To follow T-cell clones before and after both primary and booster YFV17D yellow fever vaccination, bulk TCR alpha and beta repertoires underwent longitudinal sequencing. Two healthy male donors made up the cohort, one aged 18 to 30 years and the other aged 30 to 40 years. General conclusions and limits of the study: Computational filtering was needed because FACS-sorted repertoires could contain abundant contaminating clonotypes from the bulk population. A small fraction of clonotypes appeared in both the CD4 and CD8 compartments, likely as a result of convergent recombination. The secondary T-cell response was found to be weaker but faster than the primary response, with a peak reached on day 5 rather than on day 15. Most clones expanded after primary vaccination (approximately 95% of CD4 and 70% to 90% of CD8) were re-detected after the booster, suggesting that broad memory maintenance occurred. Because only two donors were included in the study, the extent to which the findings can be generalized is limited.

The sample's treatment or condition, from its label and the paper: live attenuated yellow fever vaccine strain. PBMCs were isolated from peripheral blood using a standard Ficoll-Paque protocol. Dynabeads CD4 and CD8 positive selection kits were used to isolate the CD4 and CD8 T-cell fractions. RNA was extracted with TriZol from bulk PBMCs, CD4 and CD8 fractions, and dextramer-positive and dextramer-negative fractions. The CDR3 starts with the cysteine, ends with the phenylalanine, and has 16 residues. Just the 48-base CDR3 DNA is kept, in frame starting at base 1. Taken from the germline V gene, the CDR1 and CDR2 loops are MNHEY and SVGAGI. Trimming at the junction amounts to 0 bases on V and 5 bases on J, and the germline ends lie 17 bases apart. This clonotype was found many times. The antigen it binds to is not known. Base qualities are not recorded, but no much larger clone differs from it by a single base.

TCR cDNA was synthesized by 5'RACE template switching, which introduced a universal primer site and unique molecular identifiers. cDNA synthesis was primed from both the TCR alpha and TCR beta constant segments. Libraries were amplified in two PCR steps, with sample barcodes and sequencing adapters added in the second step. Sequencing of the libraries was done on either Illumina HiSeq 2500 (2x100 bp) or NovaSeq (2x150 bp). From the authors' description of their analysis: Demultiplexing of reads and collapsing into UMI consensus sequences were performed with MIGEC, and V(D)J alignment was carried out with MiXCR. Using edgeR on replicate PBMC samples, clonotypes were called vaccine-responding if FDR was below 0.01 and the log2 fold change was above 5 up to day 15. CD4 or CD8 identity was assigned to each bulk clonotype according to whether the clonotype was present at higher abundance in the sequenced CD4 repertoire or the sequenced CD8 repertoire. In-frame beta chains were kept once TCRdb had trimmed the public reads at Q25 with fastp and called clones with MiXCR. Each CDR3 protein appears once, grouped with its most common genes and DNA. TCRdb's processing, not the authors', yielded these V and J calls. Here the sample has about 240,000 distinct CDR3 sequences; roughly 7.2% occur a single time. Over 0.65% of the sample rests with the top ten.

The sequence derives from a man aged 30-40 years who received the YFV17D yellow fever vaccine. The rearranged segments are TRBV6-5 and TRBJ2-7; possibly the D gene is TRBD1, per 6 matching bases. Sequenced material: CD4+ T cells sorted from PBMCs, taken 15 days after the yellow fever booster vaccination. The DNA sequence is given as TGTGCCAGCAGTTACTCACAGGGAACGCCCCATCACGAGCAGTACTTC. Translated, it reads CASSYSQGTPHHEQYF.